This record looks at one TCR beta chain sequence and its context. Its antigen is not yet known. It has no much larger one-base neighbor in the sample; base qualities were not kept. The CDR1 and CDR2 encoded by the germline V gene are SGDLS and YYNGEE. From cysteine to phenylalanine, the CDR3 is 18 amino acids long. Only the CDR3 region is kept as DNA, spanning 54 bases read in frame from base 1. Germline trimming: 4 bases from V, 2 bases from J; junction bases outside gene matches: 13. The Quick-DNA Microprep Kit was used to extract genomic DNA from the sorted cells. Amplification of TCRbeta DNA was done with the immunoSEQ hsTCRbeta kit, following the protocol from the manufacturer. TCRbeta libraries were sequenced on an Illumina MiSeq instrument. From the authors' description of their analysis: Once out-of-frame sequences had been removed, a few million distinct TCRbeta sequences were left, which works out to an average of approximately 73,000 per individual. Each individual was scored using the number of 170 or so previously reported CMV-associated TCRbeta sequences that the individual carried and the total number of productive distinct TCRbeta sequences. A beta-binomial model was reimplemented in Python, and random forests from scikit-learn, run with default parameters, were trained on data from the US cohort. Classifier performance on the Belgian cohort was summarized as median AUC with percentile confidence intervals calculated over 10,000 bootstrap iterations. The source is immuneACCESS, and TCRdb retained only in-frame sequences with V and J called. Part of the clones is not carried over; for the studies checked, unresolved V genes explain less than half of this, and the remainder is unexplained. V and J calls and clone size are given by that table; D and trimming were obtained from the DNA. Here the sample has 65,000 to 95,000 clones; 80% occur a single time. The top ten hold around 0.78% of the sample.

This sample stems from a study of memory CD4+ T cells and cytomegalovirus serostatus (dated 2019 in TCRdb). Background for the entire study: The cohort comprised 33 healthy Belgian adults, 9 CMV seropositive and about 24 CMV seronegative. CD4+ memory TCRbeta repertoires of a Belgian cohort with known cytomegalovirus serostatus were sequenced in order to replicate a published TCR-based CMV serostatus classifier. General conclusions and limits of the study: Only CD4+CD45RO+ memory cells were sequenced, unlike the original study, which covered naive and memory CD4+ and CD8+ populations. The results were interpreted as suggesting that the CMV-associated TCR signature is largely present in the CD4+ memory repertoire. Of 150 to 200 previously reported CMV-associated TCRbeta sequences, 67 appeared in the CD4+ memory repertoires, each in one to five individuals. For CMV serostatus prediction, a median bootstrapped AUC of roughly 0.94 was reached with the original framework, and a median bootstrapped AUC of approximately 0.9 was reached with a US-trained random forest. On the Belgian cohort, the classifier based on the original framework reached a median bootstrapped AUC of roughly 0.94, with a 95% CI of 0.76-1.00.

Single viable CD3+CD4+CD8-CD45RO+ cells were sorted as memory CD4+ T cells on a FACSAria II. CMV serostatus was assessed using a Roche Elecsys assay, by which serum IgG against CMV pp150, pp28, p38 and p52 was detected. After the samples were thawed, total CD4+ T cells were enriched through positive selection using CD4 magnetic microbeads. The samples came from a different study that was designed specifically to examine the CD4+ T cell memory repertoire. Peripheral blood mononuclear cells were isolated and cryopreserved according to standard operating procedures, and serum was kept at -80 degrees C. The staining relied on CD3-PerCP (BW264/56), CD4-APC (RPA-T4), CD45RO-PE (UCHT1) and CD8-Pacific Orange (3B5) antibodies, and Sytox blue was used to exclude non-viable cells.

The receptor comes from an adult in good health and CMV-seronegative. Sequenced input: memory CD4+ T cells from blood. The rearrangement combines TRBV9 with TRBJ2-3, with 10 bases aligning to TRBD1. Here the CDR3 is given as CASSPRDRGFPSTDTQYF. DNA sequence: TGTGCCAGCAGCCCCCGGGACAGGGGTTTCCCGTCCACAGATACGCAGTATTTT.